Each of the 6 T cell receptor beta chains below was sequenced from the same sample in a study of OX40 agonist ivuxolimab in advanced cancers. TCRdb's copy holds only in-frame clones and misses some; the assay was immunoSEQ multiplex PCR. The data show approximately 70,000 clones, 86% seen once. The source was CD4+ or CD8+ T cells sorted from blood, collected in a trial of the OX40 agonist ivuxolimab. The origin of the receptors is an adult with an advanced solid tumor such as melanoma, head and neck, liver or kidney cancer.

The rearrangement joins TRBV6-6 to TRBJ1-2, with D maybe TRBD1 (5 bases). CDR3 length: 13 residues. The ends were cut back, 4 bases at V and 8 bases at J, with 14 bases in the middle. Germline assignment: CDR1 MNHNY and CDR2 SVGAGI (reference sequence). The CDR3 loop reads CASSWDGLTGYTF. CDR3 nucleotide sequence: TGTGCCAGCAGTTGGGACGGTCTCACGGGCTACACCTTC.

This clone was seen a handful of times. The CDR3 protein is CASSPSAGVGDTQYF. In DNA form, the CDR3 reads TGTGCCAGCAGCCCCTCCGCGGGGGTGGGGGATACGCAGTATTTT. The chain is built from TRBV4-2 and TRBJ2-3; 7 bases align to TRBD2. V dropped 4 bases and J dropped 6; count of bases not matched to a gene: 10. This CDR3 has 15 residues. The V gene's germline CDR1 is LGHNA and CDR2 YNFKEQ.

The genes are TRBV9 and TRBJ2-2; 7 nucleotides match TRBD2. Trimming at V came to 3 bases and at J to 0 bases, leaving 2 bases not matched to a gene. CDR1 is SGDLS, CDR2 YYNGEE, per germline. The CDR3 covers 15 residues. The DNA of the CDR3 is TGTGCCAGCAGCGAAAGCGGGGCGAACACCGGGGAGCTGTTTTTT. Its protein is CASSESGANTGELFF.

V gene TRBV7-2 combines with J gene TRBJ1-2; 10 nucleotides align to TRBD1. The length of the CDR3 is 17 residues. Germline CDR1 and CDR2: SGHTA and FQGNSA. V trimming: 0 bases; J trimming: 5 bases; junction bases outside the gene matches: 9. The DNA of the CDR3 is TGTGCCAGCAGCTTAGCTGGGTGGGACAGGGGTGGATATGGCTACACCTTC. Its protein product is CASSLAGWDRGGYGYTF.

V usage is TRBV7-3 and J usage is TRBJ2-2; a weak D match, TRBD1 (5 bases). V was shortened by 8 bases and J by 3 bases, with 13 bases between the two germline ends. The CDR3 has 14 residues. Germline V gives CDR1 SGHTA, CDR2 FQGTGA. The CDR3 here is CASAGQLDTGELFF. The CDR3 nucleotides read TGTGCCAGCGCAGGGCAGCTAGACACCGGGGAGCTGTTTTTT.

The chain uses TRBV7-2 and TRBJ1-5; a weak D match, TRBD1 (6 bases). The CDR3 length is 16 residues. Germline V CDR1 and CDR2: SGHTA, FQGNSA. The germline V and J ends were trimmed by 4 bases and 2 bases, with 15 bases remaining between them. CDR3 coding DNA: TGTGCCAGCAGCTGGGTGGCAGGGGAGGGCAATCAGCCCCAGCATTTT. Residues: CASSWVAGEGNQPQHF.